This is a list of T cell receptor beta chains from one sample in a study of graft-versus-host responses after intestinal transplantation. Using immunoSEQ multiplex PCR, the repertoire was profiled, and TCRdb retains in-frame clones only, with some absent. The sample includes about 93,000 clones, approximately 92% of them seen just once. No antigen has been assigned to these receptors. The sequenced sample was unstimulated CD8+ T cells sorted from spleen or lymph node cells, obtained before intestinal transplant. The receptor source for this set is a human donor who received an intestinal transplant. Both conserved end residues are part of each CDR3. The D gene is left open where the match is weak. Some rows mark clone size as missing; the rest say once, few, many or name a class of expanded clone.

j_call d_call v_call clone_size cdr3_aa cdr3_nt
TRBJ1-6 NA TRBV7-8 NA CASSLPLGGSSYNSPLHF TGTGCCAGCAGCTTACCTTTGGGGGGGAGCTCCTATAATTCACCCCTCCACTTT
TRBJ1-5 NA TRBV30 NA CAWKPGNQPQHF TGTGCCTGGAAGCCCGGGAATCAGCCCCAGCATTTT
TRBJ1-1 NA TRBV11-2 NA CASSSTGNTEAFF TGTGCCAGCAGCTCTACAGGGAACACTGAAGCTTTCTTT
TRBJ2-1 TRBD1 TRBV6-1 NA CASNPRDSYNEQFF TGTGCCAGCAATCCCCGGGACAGCTACAATGAGCAGTTCTTC
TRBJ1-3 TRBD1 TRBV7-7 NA CASSLSGVRDRVTGNTIYF TGTGCCAGCAGCTTATCGGGAGTCCGGGACAGGGTTACTGGAAACACCATATATTTT
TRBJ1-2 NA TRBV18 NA CASSADNRVDYGYTF TGTGCCAGCTCTGCGGACAACAGGGTAGACTATGGCTACACCTTC
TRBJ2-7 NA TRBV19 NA CASSISGQSGEQYF TGTGCCAGTAGTATCTCAGGACAAAGTGGAGAGCAGTACTTC
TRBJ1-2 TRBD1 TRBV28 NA CASSSQGDYGYTF TGTGCCAGCAGTTCGCAGGGGGACTATGGCTACACCTTC
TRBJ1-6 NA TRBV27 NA CASSLSAGYSPLHF TGCGCCAGCAGTTTATCGGCAGGCTATTCACCCCTCCACTTT
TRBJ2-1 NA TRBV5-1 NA CASSLLEGLNEQFF TGCGCCAGCAGCTTGCTGGAGGGCCTCAATGAGCAGTTCTTC
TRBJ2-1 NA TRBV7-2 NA CASSLVTGYSYNEQFF TGTGCCAGCAGCTTAGTAACAGGGTACTCCTACAATGAGCAGTTCTTC
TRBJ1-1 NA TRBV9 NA CASSVDTPNTEAFF TGTGCCAGCAGCGTAGACACCCCGAACACTGAAGCTTTCTTT
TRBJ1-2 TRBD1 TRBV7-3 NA CASSFGGTGDLDGYTF TGTGCCAGCAGCTTTGGCGGGACAGGGGATTTAGATGGCTACACCTTC
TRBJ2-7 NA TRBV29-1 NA CSARDGAYEQYF TGCAGCGCCCGAGACGGAGCCTACGAGCAGTACTTC
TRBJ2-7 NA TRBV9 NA CASSVATQAYEQYF TGTGCCAGCAGCGTAGCTACGCAGGCCTACGAGCAGTACTTC
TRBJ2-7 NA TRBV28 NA CASSIADSYEQYF TGTGCCAGCAGTATAGCGGATTCCTACGAGCAGTACTTC
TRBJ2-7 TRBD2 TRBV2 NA CASSEGRGVVAYEQYF TGTGCCAGCAGTGAAGGGCGGGGGGTGGTGGCCTACGAGCAGTACTTC
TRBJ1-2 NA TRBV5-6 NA CASSLVAGQDYGYTF TGTGCCAGCAGCTTGGTGGCGGGGCAAGACTATGGCTACACCTTC
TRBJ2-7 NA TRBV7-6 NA CASSLAAGASSYEQYF TGTGCCAGCAGCTTAGCGGCGGGGGCGAGCTCCTACGAGCAGTACTTC
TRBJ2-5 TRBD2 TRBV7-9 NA CASSLALAGGSETQYF TGTGCCAGCAGCTTAGCACTAGCGGGAGGGTCGGAGACCCAGTACTTC
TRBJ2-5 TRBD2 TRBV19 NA CASRINQLAGGETQYF TGTGCCAGTAGGATAAACCAACTAGCGGGAGGAGAGACCCAGTACTTC
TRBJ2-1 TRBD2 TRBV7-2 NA CASSLASGEYNEQFF TGTGCCAGCAGCTTAGCTAGCGGGGAGTACAATGAGCAGTTCTTC
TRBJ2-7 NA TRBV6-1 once CASSWQGSYEQYF TGTGCCAGCAGTTGGCAGGGATCCTACGAGCAGTACTTC
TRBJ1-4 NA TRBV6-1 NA CASSETEGGRDELEKLFF TGTGCCAGCAGTGAAACGGAGGGGGGGCGGGACGAACTTGAAAAACTGTTTTTT
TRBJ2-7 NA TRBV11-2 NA CASRYSGVSWEQYF TGTGCCAGCCGATACTCAGGGGTATCGTGGGAGCAGTACTTC
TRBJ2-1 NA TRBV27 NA CASSAHSNEQFF TGTGCCAGCAGTGCCCATAGCAATGAGCAGTTCTTC
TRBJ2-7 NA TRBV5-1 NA CASSLLRDNSYEQYF TGCGCCAGCAGCTTGCTCCGAGACAACTCCTACGAGCAGTACTTC
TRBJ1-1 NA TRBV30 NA CARDNWGTEAFF TGTGCCAGGGACAATTGGGGCACTGAAGCTTTCTTT
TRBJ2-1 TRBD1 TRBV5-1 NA CASSWGPGTGATTINEQFF TGCGCCAGCAGCTGGGGTCCCGGGACAGGGGCTACCACCATTAATGAGCAGTTCTTC